These 16 T cell receptor beta chains were sequenced from one sample in a study of cytomegalovirus exposure and HLA in healthy donors. This PCR relied on a set of 60 Vbeta primers and 13 Jbeta primers. Assay used: immunoSEQ multiplex PCR; TCRdb lists only in-frame clones, some missing. The data contain 85,000 to 130,000 clones, around 70% of them singletons. The source material was PBMCs. These receptors were obtained from a boy younger than 18 in good health and CMV-seronegative.

This chain connects TRBV2 to TRBJ2-7, with 7 bases identical to TRBD2. Germline assignment: CDR1 SNHLY and CDR2 FYNNEI. The CDR3 runs to 15 residues. The trim removed 3 bases at V and 7 bases at J, leaving 12 bases unmatched. The CDR3 DNA sequence: TGTGCCAGCAGTGATTTCGGACTAGATCTTGCTGAGCAGTACTTC. Its protein product is CASSDFGLDLAEQYF.

The sample holds a few counts of this clone. The rearrangement links TRBV2 to TRBJ2-1; 13 nucleotides agree with TRBD2. Germline CDR1 and CDR2: SNHLY and FYNNEI. The CDR3 spans 16 residues. V shed 2 bases, J shed 3 bases, and the junction held 1 base outside the gene matches. In nucleotides, the CDR3 is TGTGCCAGCAGTGAAACTAGCGGGGGGGTCTACAATGAGCAGTTCTTC. Protein: CASSETSGGVYNEQFF.

This clone was counted many times. J is TRBJ2-1 and V is TRBV6-4, with D possibly TRBD1 on 5 matching bases. Trimming pared 0 bases from V and 5 bases from J, leaving 5 bases between. The CDR3 is 13 residues long. CDR1 and CDR2 (germline): MRHNA, SNTAGT. This chain's CDR3 is CASSDSDNNEQFF. The CDR3 DNA follows: TGTGCCAGCAGTGACTCGGACAACAATGAGCAGTTCTTC.

A note on this clone: This same CDR3 is encoded by further DNA sequences in the sample. The rearrangement joins TRBV5-1 to TRBJ2-1; 13 bases match TRBD2. V lost 3 bases and J lost 4; bases outside the gene matches: 1. CDR1 SGHRS and CDR2 YFSETQ come from the germline V gene. The CDR3 is 15 residues long. The CDR3: CASSSGLAGYNEQFF. DNA of the CDR3: TGCGCCAGCAGCTCGGGACTAGCGGGATACAATGAGCAGTTCTTC.

V is TRBV7-2 and J is TRBJ1-5; 7 positions agree with TRBD1. CDR3 size: 14 residues. Looked up from germline, CDR1 is SGHTA and CDR2 is FQGNSA. V shed 5 bases and J 9 bases; nucleotides not matched to a gene: 10. The CDR3 DNA is TGTGCCAGCAGCAGACGGGACAGCTTTTGGCCCCAGCATTTT. It codes for CASSRRDSFWPQHF.

This clone was counted between two and nine times. This chain links TRBV11-2 with TRBJ1-1; TRBD1 agrees at 7 bases. Germline CDR1 SGHAT, CDR2 FQNNGV. The length of the CDR3 is 14 residues. V was clipped by 5 bases and J by 1 base; unmatched bases: 4. The CDR3 spells CASSARQGNTEAFF. DNA of the CDR3: TGTGCCAGCAGCGCTAGACAGGGGAACACTGAAGCTTTCTTT.

This chain uses TRBV5-1 with TRBJ1-5; D ambiguous. V lost 0 bases and J 10 bases, leaving 11 bases between the germline ends. Germline V lookup: CDR1 SGHRS, CDR2 YFSETQ. The CDR3 length is 13 residues. The DNA for the CDR3 is TGCGCCAGCAGCTTGGAACCGAGCCAACCCCAGCATTTT. Translating it yields CASSLEPSQPQHF.

The gene calls are TRBV6-1 and TRBJ2-3, with TRBD2 matching 7 bases. The junction had 4 bases not matched to a gene; V was cut back by 3 bases and J by 4 bases. Germline loops: CDR1 MNHNS, CDR2 SASEGT. This CDR3 contains 14 residues. The CDR3 protein is CASSEGGEADTQYF. CDR3 nucleotide sequence: TGTGCCAGCAGTGAGGGGGGGGAGGCAGATACGCAGTATTTT.

This clone was counted a few times. V is TRBV19 and J is TRBJ2-3, with a tentative D call TRBD1 (6 bases). The CDR3 spans 15 residues. CDR1 and CDR2 (germline): LNHDA, SQIVND (reference sequence). Deletions cut 5 bases from V and 0 bases from J, with 12 bases between. The CDR3 region is CASSSQTGSTDTQYF. The CDR3 DNA reads TGTGCCAGTAGTTCACAGACAGGTAGCACAGATACGCAGTATTTT.

The gene calls are TRBV13 and TRBJ2-6; tentatively, D is TRBD1 (5 bases). The CDR3 length is 17 residues. CDR1 is PRHDT and CDR2 is FYEKMQ in the germline V gene (reference sequence). V gave up 5 bases and J gave up 2 bases, with 16 bases separating them. The CDR3 region is CASSTRGALTGANVLTF. The CDR3 nucleotides are TGTGCCAGCAGCACCCGTGGGGCCCTAACTGGGGCCAACGTCCTGACTTTC.

J is TRBJ1-1 and V is TRBV20-1; D is perhaps TRBD1 (5 bases). V was shortened by 3 bases and J by 9 bases, with 8 bases between the two germline ends. The CDR3 is 10 amino acids. Germline CDR1 reads DFQATT; CDR2 reads SNEGSKA (reference sequence). The CDR3 loop is CSARGLKAFF. The CDR3 nucleotides are TGCAGTGCTAGGGGACTGAAAGCTTTCTTT.

The chain links TRBV7-2 to TRBJ2-2; possibly TRBD1 for D (6 bases). In germline, CDR1 is SGHTA, CDR2 FQGNSA. The V gene lost 2 bases and the J gene lost 5 bases, with 15 bases spanning the gap. The CDR3 contains 16 residues. CDR3 amino acids: CASSLNVQGITGELFF. The CDR3 region has the DNA TGTGCCAGCAGCTTAAATGTCCAGGGGATAACCGGGGAGCTGTTTTTT.

The chain carries TRBV10-3 and TRBJ1-4; unclear D gene. V was trimmed by 8 bases and J by 6 bases, leaving 13 bases between them. CDR1 and CDR2 (germline): ENHRY, SYGVKD. The CDR3 runs to 13 residues. The chain's CDR3 is CAISKAADEKLFF. The CDR3 region has the DNA TGTGCCATCTCTAAGGCGGCAGATGAAAAACTGTTTTTT.

This clone was seen a handful of times. The V gene is TRBV6-6, the J gene TRBJ2-5; D remains ambiguous. The V end was cut by 2 bases, the J end by 3 bases, with 4 bases between. CDR1 is MNHNY and CDR2 is SVGAGI in the germline V gene (reference sequence). The length of the CDR3 is 12 residues. The CDR3 nucleotides read TGTGCCAGCAGTTACGCGGAAGAGACCCAGTACTTC. Translating it yields CASSYAEETQYF.

This clone was seen just once. The chain recombines TRBV2 with TRBJ1-1; D possibly corresponds to TRBD1 (5 bases). V gave up 1 base and J gave up 0 bases, with 15 bases separating them. CDR1 and CDR2 from the germline V gene are SNHLY and FYNNEI. The CDR3 consists of 17 residues. The CDR3 is CASSEVGRVGVNTEAFF. The CDR3 nucleotides are TGTGCCAGCAGTGAAGTGGGCAGGGTTGGCGTGAACACTGAAGCTTTCTTT.

This clone was observed a handful of times. The rearrangement links TRBV5-1 to TRBJ1-1; D uncertain. This CDR3 is 14 amino acids long. Germline V gives CDR1 SGHRS, CDR2 YFSETQ. V dropped 0 bases and J dropped 0 bases, with 6 bases sitting between them. The CDR3 loop reads CASSLDRLNTEAFF. DNA of the CDR3: TGCGCCAGCAGCTTGGACAGATTGAACACTGAAGCTTTCTTT.